This TCR beta chain was sequenced in a study of OX40 agonist ivuxolimab in advanced cancers. Study-level background: A partial response was reached by three patients: one with hepatocellular carcinoma and two with cutaneous melanoma.

Enrollment shut out patients with autoimmune disease history or systemic immunosuppression. Worth noting for this clone: Its antigen remains unidentified.

Study findings and constraints: At 0.1 to 3.0 mg/kg, CD4+ and CD8+ blood T cells expanded clonally by week 6. Among the nonresponders, some also had low normalized T-cell clonal expansion.

The V end was cut by 4 bases, the J end by 0 bases, with 10 bases between. This CDR3 is built from 14 residues. CDR1 and CDR2 (germline): SGHRS, YFSETQ. Here immunoSEQ multiplex PCR was the method, and the copy in TCRdb shows in-frame clones only, minus some. The sample has 25,000 to 35,000 clones, approximately 80% seen once. This chain joins TRBV5-1 and TRBJ1-1; possible D gene TRBD1, 5 bases. The receptor comes from an adult with an advanced solid tumor such as melanoma, head and neck, liver or kidney cancer. The sequenced sample was CD4+ or CD8+ T cells sorted from blood, obtained in a trial of the OX40 agonist ivuxolimab. CDR3 sequence reads: CASSPGLMNTEAFF. Written as DNA, the CDR3 is TGCGCCAGCAGCCCGGGACTTATGAACACTGAAGCTTTCTTT.